What follows describes a single T cell receptor beta chain. Its antigen is unknown. Sequencing used immunoSEQ multiplex PCR; TCRdb keeps in-frame clones, though not all of them. The sample lists more than 95,000 clones, 88% occurring once. The CDR3 runs to 15 residues. The V gene's germline CDR1 is SGHAT and CDR2 FQNNGV. V gave up 1 base and J gave up 0 bases, with 7 bases separating them. These data are taken from a study of T cell responses to AZD1222 COVID-19 vaccine. Study findings and constraints: Reportedly, nearly half the spike-specific TCRs target unmutated variant regions. Without day 14 samples, only post-peak T cell repertoires were studied. AZD1222 recipients seropositive at baseline numbered only six or seven. The sample set comprised mostly white British donors with more females, and clonal diversity was possibly underestimated.

This clonotype originated in an adult in good health. Material: peripheral blood, obtained on day 0 of AZD1222 vaccination. The rearrangement links TRBV11-2 to TRBJ1-5; D gene ambiguous. CDR3 loop: CASSLAGNSNQPQHF. The DNA for the CDR3 is TGTGCCAGCAGCTTAGCAGGCAATAGCAATCAGCCCCAGCATTTT.